Following are 10 T cell receptor beta chains from one sample sequenced in a study of OX40 agonist ivuxolimab in advanced cancers. Sequencing used immunoSEQ multiplex PCR; TCRdb keeps in-frame clones, though not all of them. The table records 30,000 to 45,000 clones, about 90% of them present only once. The sample here was CD4+ or CD8+ T cells sorted from blood, taken in a trial of the OX40 agonist ivuxolimab. The receptors come from an adult with an advanced solid tumor such as melanoma, head and neck, liver or kidney cancer.

This chain connects TRBV6-5 to TRBJ1-2; 8 nucleotides align to TRBD1. The CDR3 totals 13 residues. The germline V gene encodes CDR1 MNHEY and CDR2 SVGAGI. With V trimmed by 3 bases and J by 6 bases, 3 bases remained unmatched. CDR3 DNA: TGTGCCAGCAGTTATGGACAGGGTGATGGCTACACCTTC. Its protein product is CASSYGQGDGYTF.

The chain couples TRBV30 to TRBJ2-6; D gene unclear. The CDR3 runs to 15 residues. CDR1 is GTSNPN and CDR2 is SVGIG in the germline V gene (reference sequence). V lost 4 bases and J lost 1, with 11 bases in between. The CDR3 protein is CAWTPVVSGANVLTF. As DNA, the CDR3 is TGTGCCTGGACCCCGGTGGTTTCTGGGGCCAACGTCCTGACTTTC. The entire variable domain, with the rest obtained from reference TRBV30 and TRBJ2-6, is as follows: SQTIHQWPATLVQPVGSPLSLECTVEGTSNPNLYWYRQAAGRGLQLLFYSVGIGQISSEVPQNLSASRPQDRQFILSSKKLLLSDSGFYLCAWTPVVSGANVLTFGAGSRLTVL.

CDR3 sequence (DNA): TGTGCCAGCAGAGTCAGCGGGGGCGGTTACAATGAGCAGTTCTTC. Translated, it gives CASRVSGGGYNEQFF. V and J are TRBV27 and TRBJ2-1, with TRBD2 matching over 8 bases. Germline CDR1 is MNHEY and CDR2 is SMNVEV (reference sequence). The V gene end was trimmed by 6 bases and the J gene end by 4 bases; junction bases not matched to a gene: 8. This CDR3 is 15 amino acids long.

The rearrangement joins TRBV29-1 to TRBJ1-5, with D maybe TRBD1 (6 bases). Trimming removed 0 bases from V and 2 bases from J, with 8 bases in between. Germline CDR1 SQVTM, CDR2 ANQGSEA. This CDR3 comprises 14 residues. DNA for the CDR3: TGCAGCGTTGAAGAAGACAGGTGCAATCAGCCCCAGCATTTT. Its protein is CSVEEDRCNQPQHF.

V is TRBV15 and J is TRBJ2-5, with a weak D call TRBD1 (6 bases). CDR1 and CDR2 from the germline V gene are LNHNV and YYDKDF (reference sequence). The CDR3 length is 13 residues. V lost 10 bases and J 5 bases, leaving 17 bases between the germline ends. As DNA, the CDR3 is TGTGCCATCGGGGCCAGGGGTGGGGAGACCCAGTACTTC. As protein: CAIGARGGETQYF.

The chain employs TRBV11-2 and TRBJ2-7; a weak D match, TRBD2 (5 bases). Germline CDR1 SGHAT, CDR2 FQNNGV. CDR3 length: 14 residues. V gave up 0 bases and J gave up 7 bases, with 13 bases separating them. CDR3 protein: CASSLEKGGLEQYF. In DNA form, the CDR3 reads TGTGCCAGCAGCTTAGAAAAGGGCGGACTTGAGCAGTACTTC.

V gene TRBV4-1 combines with J gene TRBJ2-2, with no clear D. Trimming stripped 0 bases from V and 2 bases from J, with 7 bases between. Looked up from germline, CDR1 is MGHRA and CDR2 is YSYEKL. CDR3 length equals 15 residues. In nucleotides, the CDR3 is TGCGCCAGCAGCCAAGAGGACCTCAACACCGGGGAGCTGTTTTTT. Amino acids: CASSQEDLNTGELFF.

The chain carries TRBV5-6 and TRBJ2-2; 10 bases map to TRBD1. V was clipped by 0 bases and J by 4 bases; unmatched bases: 3. Germline V gene lookup returns CDR1 SGHDT and CDR2 YYEEEE. The CDR3 sequence is 16 residues long. CDR3 region: CASSLAGTGATGELFF. Written as DNA, the CDR3 is TGTGCCAGCAGCTTGGCGGGGACAGGGGCCACCGGGGAGCTGTTTTTT.

The chain carries TRBV9 and TRBJ2-2; D may be TRBD2 (6 bases). CDR1 and CDR2 (germline): SGDLS, YYNGEE. There are 16 residues in the CDR3. V shed 0 bases and J shed 4 bases, with 13 bases lying between them. The CDR3 spells CASSVGQTRVTGELFF. The DNA of the CDR3 is TGTGCCAGCAGCGTAGGACAGACTAGGGTCACCGGGGAGCTGTTTTTT.

V gene TRBV5-6 combines with J gene TRBJ2-5; 9 nucleotides match TRBD1. CDR1 is SGHDT and CDR2 is YYEEEE in the germline V gene. V shed 2 bases and J 4 bases; nucleotides not matched to a gene: 3. There are 14 residues in the CDR3. This CDR3 is CASSLLDRGETQYF. The CDR3 region has the DNA TGTGCCAGCAGCTTATTGGACAGGGGAGAGACCCAGTACTTC.